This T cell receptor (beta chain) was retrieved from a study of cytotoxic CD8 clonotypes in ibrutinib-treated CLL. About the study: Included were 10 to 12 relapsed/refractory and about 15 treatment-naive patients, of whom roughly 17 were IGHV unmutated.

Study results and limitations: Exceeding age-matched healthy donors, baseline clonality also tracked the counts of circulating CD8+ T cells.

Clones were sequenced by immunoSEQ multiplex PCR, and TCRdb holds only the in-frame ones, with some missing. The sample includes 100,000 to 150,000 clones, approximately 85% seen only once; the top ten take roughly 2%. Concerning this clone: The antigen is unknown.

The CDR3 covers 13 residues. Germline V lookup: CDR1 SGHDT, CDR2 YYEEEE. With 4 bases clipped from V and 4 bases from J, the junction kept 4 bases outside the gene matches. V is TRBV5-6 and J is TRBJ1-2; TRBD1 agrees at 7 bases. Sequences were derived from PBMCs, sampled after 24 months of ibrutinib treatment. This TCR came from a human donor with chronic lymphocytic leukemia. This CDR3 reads CASSLRTGYGYTF. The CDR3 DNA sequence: TGTGCCAGCAGCCTCCGGACAGGCTATGGCTACACCTTC.